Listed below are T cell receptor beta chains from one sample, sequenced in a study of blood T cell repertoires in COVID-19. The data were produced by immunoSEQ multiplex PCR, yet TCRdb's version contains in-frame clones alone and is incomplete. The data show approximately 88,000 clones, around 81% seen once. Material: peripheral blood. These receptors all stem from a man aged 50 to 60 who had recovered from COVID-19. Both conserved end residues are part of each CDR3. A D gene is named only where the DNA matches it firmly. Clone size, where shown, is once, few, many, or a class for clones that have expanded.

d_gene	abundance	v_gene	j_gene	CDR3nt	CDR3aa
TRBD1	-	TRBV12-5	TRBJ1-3	TGTGCTAGTGCCTCAGGGGGGACAGGGGGACACACCATATATTTT	CASASGGTGGHTIYF
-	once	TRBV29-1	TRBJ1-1	TGCAGCGTTGAAGATCTTAGCAGGGCTGAAGCTTTCTTT	CSVEDLSRAEAFF
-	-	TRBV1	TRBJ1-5	TGCACCAGCAGCCAAGATCTCTTAGACAGGGGAGACCAGCCCCAGCATTTT	CTSSQDLLDRGDQPQHF
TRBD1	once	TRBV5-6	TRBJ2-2	TGTGCCAGCAGCTTCTGGACAGGGTCGAACACCGGGGAGCTGTTTTTT	CASSFWTGSNTGELFF
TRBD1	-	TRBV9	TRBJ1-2	TGTGCCAGCAGCGTAGGGAGGGGGCTGGATGGCTACACCTTC	CASSVGRGLDGYTF
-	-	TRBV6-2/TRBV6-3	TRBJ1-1	TGTGCCAGCAGTTACTCGGGGGGGGGTCTAATGAACACTGAAGCTTTCTTT	CASSYSGGGLMNTEAFF
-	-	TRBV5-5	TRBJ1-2	TGTGCCAGCAGCTTTTCCCGCTATGGCTACACCTTC	CASSFSRYGYTF
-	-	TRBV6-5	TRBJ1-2	TGTGCCAGCAGTTACTCGCCCCGCAGGGGCTCCAATGGCTACACCTTC	CASSYSPRRGSNGYTF
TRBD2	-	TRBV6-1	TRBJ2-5	TGTGCCAGCAGTGAAATAGCGGGGGCACAAGAGACCCAGTACTTC	CASSEIAGAQETQYF
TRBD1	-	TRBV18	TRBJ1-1	TGTGCCAGCTCACCGGGACAGGGCGCTGAAGCTTTCTTT	CASSPGQGAEAFF
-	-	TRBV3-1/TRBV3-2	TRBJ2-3	TGTGCCAGCAGCCACTCTAGTACAGATACGCAGTATTTT	CASSHSSTDTQYF
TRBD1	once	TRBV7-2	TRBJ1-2	TGTGCCAGCAGCTTAAATGTGAGACAGGGGGGCTATGGCTACACCTTC	CASSLNVRQGGYGYTF
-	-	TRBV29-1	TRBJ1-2	TGCAGCTGCCTCGACACGCTTAAGAGCTATGGCTACACCTTC	CSCLDTLKSYGYTF
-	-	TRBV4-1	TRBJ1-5	TGCGCCAGCAGCCAAGACCGACAGCTAAATAGCAATCAGCCCCAGCATTTT	CASSQDRQLNSNQPQHF
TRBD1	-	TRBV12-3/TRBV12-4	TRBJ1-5	TGTGCCAGCAGCCTACAGGGGCGGGAGCCCCAGCATTTT	CASSLQGREPQHF
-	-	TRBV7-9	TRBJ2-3	TGTGCCAGCAGCTTAGCGTCCCCCAGCGCGACAGATACGCAGTATTTT	CASSLASPSATDTQYF
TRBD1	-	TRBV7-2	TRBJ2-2	TGTGCCAGCAGCTTGGGGAGGACAGGGAAGGAAACCGGGGAGCTGTTTTTT	CASSLGRTGKETGELFF